These 8 T cell receptor beta chains were all obtained from the same sample, sequenced in a study of post-analysis software for immune sequencing data (dated by TCRdb to the mid-2010s). The paper as a whole reports these results and caveats: Roughly 5 TRBV segments, including TRBV5-6, TRBV5-1 and TRBV20-1, were significantly more frequent in patients than controls.

These TCRs are of unknown antigen specificity. Library creation used PCR. Sequencing was performed on an Illumina HiSeq 2500. To reduce PCR and sequencing biases, unique molecular identifiers were incorporated into the TCR beta cDNA libraries. The public reads were run again by TCRdb, first through fastp at Q25 and then through MiXCR, and only productive beta chains were kept. Each entry is one CDR3 protein sequence, shown with its most common DNA and genes. Within this sample are approximately 570,000 distinct CDR3 sequences, with roughly 45% of them counted one time only. Of the sample, more than 1.5% falls within the top ten clones. What was sequenced was blood. The receptors derive from a girl aged 10 to 17 with multiple sclerosis.

The chain links TRBV2 to TRBJ1-4; TRBD1 agrees at 7 bases. Germline trimming cut 4 bases from V and 6 bases from J; bases unmatched to any gene: 5. This CDR3 comprises 14 residues. The V gene's germline CDR1 is SNHLY and CDR2 FYNNEI. The CDR3 DNA reads as TGTGCCAGCAGTGGACAGACAGGGTATGAAAAACTGTTTTTT. Translated: CASSGQTGYEKLFF. Complete variable domain (other parts from reference TRBV2 and TRBJ1-4): EPEVTQTPSHQVTQMGQEVILRCVPISNHLYFYWYRQILGQKVEFLVSFYNNEISEKSEIFDDQFSVERPDGSNFTLKIRSTKLEDSAMYFCASSGQTGYEKLFFGSGTQLSVL.

Worth noting for this clonotype: One end of the junction is discordant with germline, which a read error may explain. The chain recombines TRBV24-1 with TRBJ2-6, with 7 positions matching TRBD1. Per germline, CDR1 KGHDR and CDR2 SFDVKD. CDR3 length: 20 residues. CDR3 region: CATSDFVRGRPSSGANVPTF. The CDR3 coding sequence is TGTGCCACCAGTGATTTTGTTAGGGGGCGACCAAGCTCTGGGGCCAACGTCCCGACTTTC.

Comment on this clonotype: One junction end disagrees with the germline gene, perhaps due to a read error. The chain combines TRBV29-1 with TRBJ2-3; 15 bases agree with TRBD2. The CDR3 consists of 18 residues. Per the germline V gene, CDR1 is SQVTM and CDR2 is ANQGSEA. The CDR3 reads CSAEDQGLAGGPPDTQYF. Written as DNA, the CDR3 is TGCAGCGCTGAAGATCAAGGACTAGCGGGGGGGCCTCCAGATACGCAGTATTTT.

The chain is built from TRBV7-2 and TRBJ2-5; no clear D. The germline V gene encodes CDR1 SGHTA and CDR2 FQGNSA. This CDR3 comprises 14 residues. The germline V and J ends were trimmed by 1 base and 1 base, with 7 bases remaining between them. CDR3 protein: CASSLEHSQETQYF. CDR3 sequence (DNA): TGTGCCAGCAGCTTAGAACACTCCCAAGAGACCCAGTACTTC.

This chain connects TRBV5-1 to TRBJ1-5; 7 nucleotides match TRBD1. Per germline, CDR1 SGHRS and CDR2 YFSETQ. CDR3 length equals 14 residues. V dropped 0 bases and J dropped 6; count of bases not matched to a gene: 3. The CDR3 DNA sequence: TGCGCCAGCAGCTTGGCAGGGGACAGTCAGCCCCAGCATTTT. It encodes CASSLAGDSQPQHF.

A note on this clonotype: At one end the junction does not follow the germline gene, possibly because of a read error. The gene calls are TRBV27 and TRBJ2-7; tentatively, D is TRBD1 or TRBD2 (5 bases each). TRBJ2-5 explains the end of the DNA better; the J call may be wrong. CDR1 and CDR2 from the germline V gene are MNHEY and SMNVEV (reference sequence). The CDR3 loop spans 14 amino acids. In DNA, the CDR3 is TGTGCCCGCAGTCCCCGACGGGGCCGGGAGACCCAGTACTTC. Amino acids: CARSPRRGRETQYF.

The chain links TRBV12-3 or TRBV12-4 to TRBJ2-7, with D possibly being TRBD1 (6 bases). The CDR3 runs 14 residues. V was shortened by 6 bases and J by 6 bases, with 18 bases between the two germline ends. CDR3 nucleotides: TGTGCCAGCAGGGGGGTCAGGGGCCGTCTCGAGCAGTACTTC. As protein: CASRGVRGRLEQYF.

Only a few counts were recorded for this clonotype. The V gene is TRBV7-9, the J gene TRBJ2-5; D is undetermined. The CDR3 length is 12 residues. The V end was cut by 1 base, the J end by 4 bases, with 4 bases between. Per germline, CDR1 SEHNR and CDR2 FQNEAQ (reference sequence). The CDR3 sequence: CASSLVVETQYF. The CDR3 DNA reads as TGTGCCAGCAGCTTAGTCGTAGAGACCCAGTACTTC.